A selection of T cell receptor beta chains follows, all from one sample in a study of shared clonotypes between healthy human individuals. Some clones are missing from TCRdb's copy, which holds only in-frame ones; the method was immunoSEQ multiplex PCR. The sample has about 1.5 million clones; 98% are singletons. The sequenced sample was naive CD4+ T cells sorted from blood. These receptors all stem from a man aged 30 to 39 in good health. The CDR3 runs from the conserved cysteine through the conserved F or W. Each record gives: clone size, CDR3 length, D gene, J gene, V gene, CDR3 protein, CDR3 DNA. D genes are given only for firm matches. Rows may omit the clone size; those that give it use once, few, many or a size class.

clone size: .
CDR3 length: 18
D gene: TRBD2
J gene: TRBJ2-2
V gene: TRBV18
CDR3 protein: CASSPQSLAGVNTGELFF
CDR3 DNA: TGTGCCAGCTCACCCCAGTCTTTAGCGGGGGTGAACACCGGGGAGCTGTTTTTT

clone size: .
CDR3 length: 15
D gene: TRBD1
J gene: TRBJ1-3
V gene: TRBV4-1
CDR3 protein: CASSQGWTGISTIYF
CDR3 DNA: TGCGCCAGCAGCCAAGGATGGACAGGGATCAGCACCATATATTTT

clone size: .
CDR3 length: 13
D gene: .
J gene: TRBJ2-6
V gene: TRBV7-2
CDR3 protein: CASRGKQGGVLTF
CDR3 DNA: TGTGCCAGCAGGGGGAAACAGGGTGGCGTCCTGACTTTC

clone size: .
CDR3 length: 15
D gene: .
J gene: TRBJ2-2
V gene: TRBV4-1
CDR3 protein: CASSQVRGPAGELFF
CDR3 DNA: TGCGCCAGCAGCCAAGTCCGGGGCCCGGCCGGGGAGCTGTTTTTT

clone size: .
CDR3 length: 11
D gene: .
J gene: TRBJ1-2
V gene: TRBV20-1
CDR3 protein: CSARVDYGYTF
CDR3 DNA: TGCAGTGCTAGAGTAGACTATGGCTACACCTTC

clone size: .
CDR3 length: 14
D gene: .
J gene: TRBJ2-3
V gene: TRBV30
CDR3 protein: CAWKHRGGTDTQYF
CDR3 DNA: TGTGCCTGGAAGCACCGAGGTGGCACAGATACGCAGTATTTT

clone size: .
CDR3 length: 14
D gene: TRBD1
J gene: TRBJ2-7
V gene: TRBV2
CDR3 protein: CASTGQGYLLEQYF
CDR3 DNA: TGTGCCAGCACCGGACAGGGGTACCTCCTCGAGCAGTACTTC

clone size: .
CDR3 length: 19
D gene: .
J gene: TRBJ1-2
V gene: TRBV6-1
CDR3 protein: CASSEPSRGAHWDSYGYTF
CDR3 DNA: TGTGCCAGCAGTGAACCCTCTCGGGGGGCGCATTGGGATAGCTATGGCTACACCTTC

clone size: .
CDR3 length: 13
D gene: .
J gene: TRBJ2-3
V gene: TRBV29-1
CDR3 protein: CSVWQVTADTQYF
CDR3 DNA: TGCAGCGTTTGGCAGGTCACCGCAGATACGCAGTATTTT

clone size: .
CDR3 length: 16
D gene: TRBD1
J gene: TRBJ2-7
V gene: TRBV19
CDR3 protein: CASSIRQGFGSYEQYF
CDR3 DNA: TGTGCCAGTAGTATAAGACAGGGTTTCGGGTCCTACGAGCAGTACTTC

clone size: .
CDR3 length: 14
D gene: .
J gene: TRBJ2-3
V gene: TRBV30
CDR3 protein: CAWRGGPGGVTQYF
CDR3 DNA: TGTGCCTGGAGGGGCGGACCTGGCGGGGTTACGCAGTATTTT

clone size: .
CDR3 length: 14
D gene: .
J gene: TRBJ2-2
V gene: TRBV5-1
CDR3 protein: CASSLQGSTGELFF
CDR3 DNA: TGCGCCAGCAGCTTGCAGGGATCCACCGGGGAGCTGTTTTTT

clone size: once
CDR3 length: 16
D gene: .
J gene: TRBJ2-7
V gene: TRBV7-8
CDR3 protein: CASSLSGGTSAHEQYF
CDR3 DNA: TGTGCCAGCAGCTTATCAGGTGGTACCTCAGCCCACGAGCAGTACTTC

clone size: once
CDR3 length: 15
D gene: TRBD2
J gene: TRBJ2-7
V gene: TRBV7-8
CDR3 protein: CASSGSQRESYEQYF
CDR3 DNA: TGTGCCAGCAGCGGCTCGCAGCGGGAGTCCTACGAGCAGTACTTC

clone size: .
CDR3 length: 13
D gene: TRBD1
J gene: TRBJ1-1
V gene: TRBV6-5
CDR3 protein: CASRNRGDTEAFF
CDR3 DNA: TGTGCCAGCAGAAACAGGGGTGACACTGAAGCTTTCTTT

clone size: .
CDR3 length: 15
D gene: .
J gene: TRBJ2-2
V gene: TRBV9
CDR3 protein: CASSVVGRNTGELFF
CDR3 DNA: TGTGCCAGCAGCGTAGTCGGGAGGAACACCGGGGAGCTGTTTTTT

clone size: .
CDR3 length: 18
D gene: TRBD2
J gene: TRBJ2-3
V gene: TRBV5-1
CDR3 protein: CASSLGLAGGPSADTQYF
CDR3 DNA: TGCGCCAGCAGCTTGGGTCTAGCGGGAGGGCCTTCGGCAGATACGCAGTATTTT

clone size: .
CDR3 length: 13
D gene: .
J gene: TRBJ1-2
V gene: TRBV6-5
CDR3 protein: CASSYSINYGYTF
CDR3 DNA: TGTGCCAGCAGTTATTCAATTAACTATGGCTACACCTTC

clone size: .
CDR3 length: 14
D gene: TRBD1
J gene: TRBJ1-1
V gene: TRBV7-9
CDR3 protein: CASSYDRGFTEAFF
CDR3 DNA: TGTGCCAGCAGCTATGACAGGGGGTTCACTGAAGCTTTCTTT

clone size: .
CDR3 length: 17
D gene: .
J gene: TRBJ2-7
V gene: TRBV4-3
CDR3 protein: CASSSSPGEVGSYEQYF
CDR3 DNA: TGCGCCAGCAGCTCCAGCCCTGGGGAAGTTGGTTCCTACGAGCAGTACTTC

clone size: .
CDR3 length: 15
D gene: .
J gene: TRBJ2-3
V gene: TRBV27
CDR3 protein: CASSLSGPYTDTQYF
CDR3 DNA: TGTGCCAGCAGTTTATCTGGGCCCTACACAGATACGCAGTATTTT

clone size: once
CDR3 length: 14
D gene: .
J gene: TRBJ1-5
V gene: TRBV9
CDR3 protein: CASSDGTFNQPQHF
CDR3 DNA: TGTGCCAGCAGTGACGGGACTTTCAATCAGCCCCAGCATTTT

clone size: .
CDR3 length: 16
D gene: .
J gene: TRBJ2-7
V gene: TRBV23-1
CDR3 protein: CASSQSRLGGAREQYF
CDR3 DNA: TGCGCCAGCAGTCAATCGAGGCTAGGAGGTGCCCGGGAGCAGTACTTC

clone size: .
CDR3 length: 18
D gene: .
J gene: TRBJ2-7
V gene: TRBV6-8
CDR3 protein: CASSGPPNLTQSQGEQYF
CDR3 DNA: TGTGCCAGCAGTGGGCCACCCAACTTGACCCAAAGCCAGGGCGAGCAGTACTTC

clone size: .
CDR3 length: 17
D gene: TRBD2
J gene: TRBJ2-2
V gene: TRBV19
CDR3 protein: CASRGDFGLAIVGELFF
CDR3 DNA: TGTGCCAGTAGAGGAGATTTTGGACTAGCGATAGTGGGGGAGCTGTTTTTT

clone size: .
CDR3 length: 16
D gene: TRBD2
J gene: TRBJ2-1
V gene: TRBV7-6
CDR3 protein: CASSSPFQREGHEQFF
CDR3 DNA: TGTGCCAGCAGCTCTCCATTTCAGCGGGAGGGCCATGAGCAGTTCTTC